The clone carrying this TCR beta chain appeared a few times. Its specificity is not known. TCRdb re-analysed the 5' RACE reads in MiXCR, keeping a single row per CDR3 protein. This sample yields about 340,000 distinct CDR3 sequences, of which more than 20% are seen a single time; around 12% belongs to the top ten. The sample comes from a study of T-cell memory formation after mild COVID-19. The germline gives CDR1 MNHEY, CDR2 SVGEGT. The ends lost 7 bases at V and 3 bases at J; junction bases unmatched: 6. The CDR3 extends over 14 amino acids. Whole-study findings and limits: Among contracting clones, CD4+ were mainly CM/EM and CD8+ enriched in EMRA. Cross-reactive memory seemingly joined, as some responding clones were found in pre-infection memory.

The sequenced sample was PBMCs or a T cell subset sorted from them (not recorded which). The V gene is TRBV6-2 or TRBV6-3, the J gene TRBJ2-7, with 10 bases identical to TRBD1. The TCR originated in an adult woman who had mild COVID-19 (a few samples of this study predate the infection). Cell type and time point are not known. The DNA for the CDR3 is TGTGCCAGCAATAGGGGACAGGGGTACTACGAGCAGTACTTC. Translated: CASNRGQGYYEQYF.